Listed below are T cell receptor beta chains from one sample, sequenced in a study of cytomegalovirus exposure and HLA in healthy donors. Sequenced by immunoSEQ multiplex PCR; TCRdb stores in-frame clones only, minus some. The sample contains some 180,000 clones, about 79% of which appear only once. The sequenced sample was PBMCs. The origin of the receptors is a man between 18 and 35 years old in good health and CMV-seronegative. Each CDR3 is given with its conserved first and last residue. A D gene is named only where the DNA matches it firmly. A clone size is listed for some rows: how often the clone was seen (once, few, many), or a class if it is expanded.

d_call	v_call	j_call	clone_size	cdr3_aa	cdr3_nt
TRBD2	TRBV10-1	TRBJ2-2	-	CASSAGRAGTGELFF	TGCGCCAGCAGTGCCGGGAGGGCCGGGACCGGGGAGCTGTTTTTT
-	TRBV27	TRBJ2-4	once	CASSAQARNIQYF	TGTGCCAGCAGTGCCCAGGCCAGGAACATTCAGTACTTC
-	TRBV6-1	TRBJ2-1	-	CASSELGQGRGVNEQFF	TGTGCCAGCAGTGAATTGGGTCAGGGGAGAGGGGTAAATGAGCAGTTCTTC
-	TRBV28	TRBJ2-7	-	CASRDTPYEQYF	TGTGCCAGCAGGGACACACCCTACGAGCAGTACTTC
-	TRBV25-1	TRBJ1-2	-	CASSAAGRGGYTF	TGTGCCAGCAGTGCGGCGGGGAGGGGTGGCTACACCTTC
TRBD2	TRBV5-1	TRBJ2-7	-	CASRTGPAGGPYEQYF	TGCGCCAGCAGGACGGGCCCAGCGGGAGGGCCCTACGAGCAGTACTTC
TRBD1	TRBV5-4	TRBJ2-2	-	CATGSGTGLVGTGELFF	TGTGCCACCGGATCCGGGACAGGTCTCGTGGGCACCGGGGAGCTGTTTTTT
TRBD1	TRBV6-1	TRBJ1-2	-	CAGTGVNNYGYTF	TGTGCCGGCACAGGGGTAAATAACTATGGCTACACCTTC
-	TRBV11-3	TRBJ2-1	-	CASGPTAGSNEQFF	TGTGCCAGCGGGCCTACGGCGGGTAGCAATGAGCAGTTCTTC
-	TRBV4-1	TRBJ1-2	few	CASSQDGQGPGYGYTF	TGCGCCAGCAGCCAAGACGGGCAGGGGCCCGGCTATGGCTACACCTTC
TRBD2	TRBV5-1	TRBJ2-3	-	CASRLAATTDTQYF	TGCGCCAGCAGACTAGCGGCTACCACAGATACGCAGTATTTT
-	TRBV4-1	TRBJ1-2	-	CASSQDRGSRGYTF	TGCGCCAGCAGCCAAGACCGGGGTTCAAGGGGCTACACCTTC
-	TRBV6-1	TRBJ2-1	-	CASSLWTAAEQFF	TGTGCCAGCAGTTTGTGGACAGCTGCTGAGCAGTTCTTC